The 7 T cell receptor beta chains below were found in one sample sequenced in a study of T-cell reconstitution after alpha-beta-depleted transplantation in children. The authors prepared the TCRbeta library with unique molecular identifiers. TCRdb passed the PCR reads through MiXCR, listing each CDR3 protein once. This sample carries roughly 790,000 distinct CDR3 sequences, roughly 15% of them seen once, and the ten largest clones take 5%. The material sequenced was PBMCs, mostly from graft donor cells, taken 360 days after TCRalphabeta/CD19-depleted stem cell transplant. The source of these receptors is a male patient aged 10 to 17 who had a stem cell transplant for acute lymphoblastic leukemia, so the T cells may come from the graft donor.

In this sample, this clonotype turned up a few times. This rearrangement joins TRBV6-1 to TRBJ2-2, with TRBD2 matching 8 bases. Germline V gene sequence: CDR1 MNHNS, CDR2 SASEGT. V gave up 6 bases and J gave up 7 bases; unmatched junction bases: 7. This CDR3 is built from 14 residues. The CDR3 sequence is CASRLGLESGELFF. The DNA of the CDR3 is TGTGCCAGCAGGTTGGGACTAGAGAGCGGGGAGCTGTTTTTT.

Written as DNA, the CDR3 is TGCGCCAGCAGCCCGGACGGCGGGGACGGCCTTTACTACGAGCAGTACTTC. Residues: CASSPDGGDGLYYEQYF. This chain connects TRBV4-1 to TRBJ2-7; TRBD2 might be the D (6 bases). V was trimmed by 4 bases and J by 3 bases, leaving 22 bases between them. From germline, CDR1 is MGHRA and CDR2 YSYEKL. CDR3 length: 17 amino acids.

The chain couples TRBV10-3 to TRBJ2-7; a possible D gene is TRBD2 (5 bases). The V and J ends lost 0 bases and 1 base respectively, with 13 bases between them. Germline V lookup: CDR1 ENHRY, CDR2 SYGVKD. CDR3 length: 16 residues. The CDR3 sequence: CAISESVGEGSYEQYF. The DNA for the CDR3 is TGTGCCATCAGTGAGTCGGTGGGAGAGGGTTCCTACGAGCAGTACTTC.

The DNA of the CDR3 is TGCGCCAGCAGCTTGGCAGGGGGAGTTTCTGGGGCCAACGTCCTGACTTTC. As protein: CASSLAGGVSGANVLTF. The chain is built from TRBV5-1 and TRBJ2-6, with 7 nucleotides matching TRBD1. Germline trimming cut 0 bases from V and 1 base from J; bases unmatched to any gene: 4. CDR3 size: 17 residues. The germline CDR1 and CDR2 sequences are SGHRS and YFSETQ.

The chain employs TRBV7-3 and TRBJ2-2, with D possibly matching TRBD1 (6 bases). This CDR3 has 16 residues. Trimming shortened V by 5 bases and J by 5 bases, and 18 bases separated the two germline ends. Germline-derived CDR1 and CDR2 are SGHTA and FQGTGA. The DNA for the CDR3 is TGTGCCAGCAGCCCCCCGGGACAACGAGCTACCGGGGAGCTGTTTTTT. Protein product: CASSPPGQRATGELFF.

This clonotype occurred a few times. The CDR3 DNA sequence: TGTGCCAGCAGCCAACCCTCTTTGACAGTACTCTATGGCTACACCTTC. Translated: CASSQPSLTVLYGYTF. The chain uses TRBV6-5 and TRBJ1-2, with D perhaps TRBD1 (5 bases). The CDR3 runs 16 residues. CDR1 MNHEY and CDR2 SVGAGI come from the germline V gene. V lost 6 bases and J 4 bases, leaving 21 bases between the germline ends.

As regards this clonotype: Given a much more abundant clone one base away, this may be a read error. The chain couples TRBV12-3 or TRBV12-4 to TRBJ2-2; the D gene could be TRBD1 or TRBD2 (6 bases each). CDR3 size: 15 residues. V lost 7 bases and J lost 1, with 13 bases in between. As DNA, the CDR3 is TGTGCCAGCATTCCCGCGGGACAGAACACCGGGGAGCTGTTTTTT. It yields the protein CASIPAGQNTGELFF.